Shown below are 4 T cell receptor beta chains from a single sample sequenced in a study of CD8+ T cells in alopecia areata. Punch biopsies of lesional scalp, plus peripheral blood, were taken from alopecia areata patients. Following extraction, RNA underwent reverse transcription to cDNA, which served as the sequencing template. TCRdb's copy holds only in-frame clones and misses some; the assay was immunoSEQ multiplex PCR. The sample yields thousands of clones, just over 65% seen once. Sequenced material: skin, taken at week 0. The receptors come from a human donor with alopecia areata.

This chain connects TRBV6-5 to TRBJ1-6, with 8 bases identical to TRBD1. Per the germline V gene, CDR1 is MNHEY and CDR2 is SVGAGI. This CDR3 region has 13 residues. Trimming at V came to 5 bases and at J to 7 bases, leaving 1 base not matched to a gene. CDR3 amino acids: CASSRQGNSPLHF. The CDR3 DNA reads as TGTGCCAGCAGTCGACAGGGGAATTCACCCCTCCACTTT.

The genes are TRBV7-6 and TRBJ2-2; no clear D gene. Looked up from germline, CDR1 is SGHVS and CDR2 is FNYEAQ. Trimming removed 2 bases at V and 5 bases at J, with 9 bases between. This CDR3 has 14 residues. The CDR3 sequence is CASSLTHGTGELFF. The CDR3 nucleotides are TGTGCCAGCAGCTTAACGCACGGGACCGGGGAGCTGTTTTTT.

The chain recombines TRBV30 with TRBJ2-7, with 8 bases fitting TRBD1. CDR1 and CDR2 (germline): GTSNPN, SVGIG (reference sequence). This CDR3 contains 13 residues. Unmatched junction bases numbered 4, after V lost 4 bases and J lost 2 bases. The CDR3 here is CAWTGTGPYEQYF. Here the CDR3 DNA reads TGTGCCTGGACCGGGACAGGCCCCTACGAGCAGTACTTC.

This chain joins TRBV7-2 and TRBJ2-5; 12 bases line up with TRBD2. Losses at the gene ends were 4 bases for V and 5 bases for J; bases not matched to a gene: 5. Germline assignment: CDR1 SGHTA and CDR2 FQGNSA. The length of the CDR3 is 15 residues. As DNA, the CDR3 is TGTGCCAGCAGCTCGACTAGCGGGGGATGGGAGACCCAGTACTTC. It encodes CASSSTSGGWETQYF.